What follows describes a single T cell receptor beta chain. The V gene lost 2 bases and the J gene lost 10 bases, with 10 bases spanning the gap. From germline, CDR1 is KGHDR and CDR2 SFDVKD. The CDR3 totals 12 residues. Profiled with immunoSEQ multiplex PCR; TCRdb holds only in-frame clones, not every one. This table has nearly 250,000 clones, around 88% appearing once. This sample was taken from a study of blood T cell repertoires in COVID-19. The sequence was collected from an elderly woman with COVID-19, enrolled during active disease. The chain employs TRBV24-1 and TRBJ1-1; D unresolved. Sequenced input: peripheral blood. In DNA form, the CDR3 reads TGTGCCACCAGTGATTGGTATGGCACAGCTTTCTTT. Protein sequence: CATSDWYGTAFF.